The sequence of this T cell receptor (beta chain) was determined in a study of identical twins. Study outcomes and limitations: Models predicted less out-of-frame TCR alpha sharing in monozygotic twins than was found.

The germline V gene encodes CDR1 LNHDA and CDR2 SQIVND (reference sequence). Trimming left V 2 bases short and J 1 base short, with 20 bases between. This CDR3 comprises 18 residues. Comments on this clonotype: What it binds is unknown.

TCRdb processed the 5' RACE reads anew with MiXCR; each CDR3 protein has one entry. The table includes fewer than 500,000 distinct CDR3 sequences, less than 25% detected once. This sample was shared with a second study, whose subject was T cells expressing NK-cell markers. That work contributes: The TCR beta repertoires were obtained from sorted CD3+CD56+NKG2C+, CD3+CD56+NKG2C- and CD3+CD56-NKG2C+ T cells. In several donors, dominant clonotypes made up about 25-65% of CD3+CD56-NKG2C+ cells.

The sequence derives from a young woman in good health. The V and J genes are TRBV19 and TRBJ1-1; unclear D gene. The sample consisted of CD4+ T cells sorted from blood. The CDR3, as DNA: TGTGCCAGTAGTATATTTCTCACCGGGGAGGCATGGAACACTGAAGCTTTCTTT. Protein sequence: CASSIFLTGEAWNTEAFF.